The clone carrying this T cell receptor beta chain was counted a single time. The data originate from a study of cytomegalovirus exposure and HLA in healthy donors. Germline trimming cut 3 bases from V and 12 bases from J; bases unmatched to any gene: 4. This CDR3 spans 11 amino acids. Germline CDR1 and CDR2: DFQATT and SNEGSKA (reference sequence). The PCR was carried out with 60 Vbeta primers and 13 Jbeta primers. Repertoires were generated with immunoSEQ multiplex PCR, while TCRdb's copy carries only in-frame clones and drops some. The sample lists more than 90,000 clones, about 60% seen once, with 2.2% in the top ten.

This chain links TRBV20-1 with TRBJ1-1, with TRBD1 identical over 10 bases. This sequence originates from a woman between 25 and 40 years old in good health and CMV-seronegative. Sequenced input: PBMCs. The CDR3 DNA is TGCAGTGCTAGGACAGGGGGCTTTCCTTTCTTT. Its protein is CSARTGGFPFF.